These 7 T cell receptor beta chains came from one sample sequenced in a study of T cell clonotyping in hematopoietic cell transplantation. Time point indicated: recipient sample about 28 days before transplant, after cytoreduction. Method: immunoSEQ multiplex PCR; TCRdb's copy keeps in-frame clones and lacks some. Counted here are 49,000 or so clones, around 83% occurring once; the ten biggest clones make up around 5.3%. Sequencing was performed on peripheral blood mononuclear cells, taken before stem cell transplant. The receptors derive from a man in his sixties with myelodysplastic syndrome. Some clones in this sample may be carry-over from other donors' samples.

The gene calls are TRBV28 and TRBJ1-5, with 8 bases fitting TRBD1. The ends lost 5 bases at V and 3 bases at J; junction bases unmatched: 12. This CDR3 spans 17 amino acids. CDR1 is MDHEN, CDR2 SYDVKM, per germline. The CDR3 here is CASSLILTGVDNQPQHF. The CDR3 DNA follows: TGTGCCAGCAGTCTCATCCTGACAGGGGTGGACAATCAGCCCCAGCATTTT.

The chain carries TRBV13 and TRBJ1-2; 7 bases map to TRBD1. The CDR3 is 14 residues long. CDR1 and CDR2 from the germline V gene are PRHDT and FYEKMQ (reference sequence). The V and J ends lost 4 bases and 3 bases, in that order; junction bases with no gene match: 5. CDR3 DNA sequence: TGTGCCAGCAGCTCTCCTGACAGGGACTATGGCTACACCTTC. It is translated as CASSSPDRDYGYTF.

The gene calls are TRBV28 and TRBJ1-2, with 7 bases identical to TRBD1. V shed 8 bases and J 0 bases; nucleotides not matched to a gene: 0. The CDR3 spans 12 residues. Germline loops: CDR1 MDHEN, CDR2 SYDVKM. The CDR3 reads CASGTANYGYTF. In DNA, the CDR3 is TGTGCCAGCGGGACAGCTAACTATGGCTACACCTTC.

The rearrangement uses TRBV6-4 and TRBJ1-2; 9 bases are shared with TRBD1. The J segment lost 4 bases and the V segment lost 6 bases, leaving 12 bases of the junction unmatched. Germline V gene data show CDR1 as MRHNA and CDR2 as SNTAGT. CDR3 length: 16 amino acids. CDR3 DNA sequence: TGTGCCAGCAGGATCCAACAGGGGGCTCCAATCTATGGCTACACCTTC. It translates to CASRIQQGAPIYGYTF.

This clone was seen a few times. The chain carries TRBV9 and TRBJ1-1; 7 positions match TRBD1. Germline assignment: CDR1 SGDLS and CDR2 YYNGEE. The length of the CDR3 is 14 residues. Unmatched junction bases numbered 4, after V lost 4 bases and J lost 1 base. CDR3 nucleotide sequence: TGTGCCAGCAGCATATCAGGGGGGAACACTGAAGCTTTCTTT. Translation gives CASSISGGNTEAFF.

This clone was seen a few times. The chain has TRBV6-5 and TRBJ1-5; D call uncertain. Trimming pared 6 bases from V and 5 bases from J, leaving 11 bases between. Germline V gene data show CDR1 as MNHEY and CDR2 as SVGAGI. This CDR3 has 13 residues. The CDR3 region has the DNA TGTGCCAGCAGACGAGGGCTTGATCAGCCCCAGCATTTT. Protein product: CASRRGLDQPQHF.

This clone was found once. The chain carries TRBV5-1 and TRBJ2-2, with 10 bases identical to TRBD1. This CDR3 region has 16 residues. The J segment lost 8 bases and the V segment lost 5 bases, leaving 12 bases of the junction unmatched. The V gene's germline CDR1 is SGHRS and CDR2 YFSETQ. The CDR3 spells CASRPPQTGGSGELFF. The CDR3 nucleotides are TGCGCCAGCAGGCCCCCCCAGACAGGGGGCTCGGGGGAGCTGTTTTTT.